This TCR beta chain originates from a study of control samples from healthy donors and cancer patients. Germline V CDR1 and CDR2: MNHNY, SVGAGI (reference sequence). The CDR3 is 15 amino acids. Unmatched junction bases numbered 6, after V lost 6 bases and J lost 1 base. Clones were read by immunoSEQ multiplex PCR, and TCRdb kept only the in-frame ones, dropping some. The table records roughly 83,000 clones, around 80% of them present only once. This chain uses TRBV6-6 with TRBJ2-7, with 10 bases aligning to TRBD2. This receptor was taken from a woman aged 55 to 70 in good health. Sequenced input: blood. The chain's CDR3 is CASRRAGGESYEQYF. CDR3 DNA sequence: TGTGCCAGCAGACGAGCGGGGGGGGAATCCTACGAGCAGTACTTC.